This entry lists 8 T cell receptor beta chains sequenced from one sample in a study of T-cell memory formation after mild COVID-19. TCRdb re-derived calls from the 5' RACE reads in MiXCR, one entry per CDR3 protein. The repertoire holds some 290,000 distinct CDR3 sequences, with around 15% as singletons. Sequencing was done on a sample of PBMCs or a T cell subset sorted from them (not recorded which). These receptors came from a man aged 18 to 30 who had mild COVID-19 (a few samples of this study predate the infection). Cell type and time point are not known.

V is TRBV4-2 and J is TRBJ2-7; D is unresolved. V lost 0 bases, J lost 4 bases, and 10 bases lay in between. CDR1 is LGHNA, CDR2 YNFKEQ, per germline. The CDR3 is 14 amino acids. The CDR3 DNA sequence: TGTGCCAGCAGCCAAGATAAACTGTGGTACGAGCAGTACTTC. This translates into CASSQDKLWYEQYF.

This clonotype was observed a handful of times. The chain links TRBV27 to TRBJ2-1, with TRBD2 matching over 13 bases. The CDR3 covers 18 residues. The germline V gene encodes CDR1 MNHEY and CDR2 SMNVEV (reference sequence). Trimming took 5 bases from V and 0 from J; bases not matched to a gene: 7. DNA of the CDR3: TGTGCCAGCAGTCTAACGGGACTAGCGGGGAGCTCCTACAATGAGCAGTTCTTC. It specifies CASSLTGLAGSSYNEQFF.

The chain is built from TRBV2 and TRBJ2-7; D possibly corresponds to TRBD1 (6 bases). Germline assignment: CDR1 SNHLY and CDR2 FYNNEI. The CDR3 sequence is 12 residues long. The V end was cut by 7 bases, the J end by 7 bases, with 14 bases between. The CDR3 DNA reads as TGTGCCAGCACCGGACAGCCATATGAGCAGTACTTC. Translating gives CASTGQPYEQYF.

This clonotype was picked up a small number of times. This sequence joins TRBV7-9 and TRBJ2-7, with D perhaps matching TRBD2 (5 bases). Germline V gene lookup returns CDR1 SEHNR and CDR2 FQNEAQ (reference sequence). V lost 5 bases, J lost 4 bases, and 9 bases lay in between. The CDR3 is 12 amino acids. The CDR3 is CASSVGDYEQYV. CDR3 bases: TGTGCCAGCAGCGTCGGGGATTACGAGCAGTACGTC.

This clonotype has just a few counts. This chain uses TRBV29-1 with TRBJ2-7, with 8 positions matching TRBD1. CDR1 and CDR2 (germline): SQVTM, ANQGSEA. The CDR3 covers 13 residues. J was trimmed by 6 bases and V by 6 bases; bases with no gene match: 10. The CDR3: CSVRTGPGSEQYV. The DNA for the CDR3 is TGCAGCGTCAGGACAGGGCCAGGTTCCGAGCAGTACGTC.

The V gene is TRBV6-5, the J gene TRBJ1-4; 8 nucleotides match TRBD1. Germline CDR1 and CDR2: MNHEY and SVGAGI. This CDR3 comprises 16 residues. Losses at the gene ends were 6 bases for V and 8 bases for J; bases not matched to a gene: 14. The CDR3 nucleotides read TGTGCCAGCAGCCGGGACAGGCCACTGAGGCGGGAAAAACTGTTTTTT. Translation gives CASSRDRPLRREKLFF.

The rearrangement links TRBV4-2 to TRBJ1-1; D not resolved. Trimming removed 0 bases from V and 2 bases from J, with 7 bases in between. The CDR3 has 14 amino acids. From germline, CDR1 is LGHNA and CDR2 YNFKEQ. The CDR3 reads CASSQEFGNTEAFF. For the CDR3, the DNA is TGTGCCAGCAGCCAAGAATTTGGTAACACTGAAGCTTTCTTT.

The gene calls are TRBV12-3 or TRBV12-4 and TRBJ1-5; weak D call: TRBD1 (5 bases). CDR3 length: 15 residues. The V gene lost 6 bases and the J gene lost 0 bases, with 12 bases spanning the gap. Written as DNA, the CDR3 is TGTGCCAGCAGGAGGGGATCTTATAGCAATCAGCCCCAGCATTTT. It is translated as CASRRGSYSNQPQHF.